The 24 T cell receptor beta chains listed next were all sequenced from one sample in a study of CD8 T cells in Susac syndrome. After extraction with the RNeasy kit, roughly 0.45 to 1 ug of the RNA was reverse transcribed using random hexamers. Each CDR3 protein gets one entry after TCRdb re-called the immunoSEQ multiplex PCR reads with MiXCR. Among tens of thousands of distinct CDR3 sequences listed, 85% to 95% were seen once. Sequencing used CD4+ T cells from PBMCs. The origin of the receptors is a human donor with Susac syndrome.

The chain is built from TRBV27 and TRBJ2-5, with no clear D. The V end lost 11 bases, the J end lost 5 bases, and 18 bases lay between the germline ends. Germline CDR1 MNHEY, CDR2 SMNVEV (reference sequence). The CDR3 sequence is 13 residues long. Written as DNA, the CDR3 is TGTGCCGCAAGGCCGCAAGACGGGGAGACCCAGTACTTC. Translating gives CAARPQDGETQYF.

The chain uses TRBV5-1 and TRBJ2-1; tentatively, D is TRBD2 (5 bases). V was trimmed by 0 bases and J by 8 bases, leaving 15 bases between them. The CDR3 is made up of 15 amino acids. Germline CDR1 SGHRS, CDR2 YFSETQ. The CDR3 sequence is CASSLAGYSSDEQFF. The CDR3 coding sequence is TGCGCCAGCAGCTTGGCGGGATATTCAAGCGATGAGCAGTTCTTC.

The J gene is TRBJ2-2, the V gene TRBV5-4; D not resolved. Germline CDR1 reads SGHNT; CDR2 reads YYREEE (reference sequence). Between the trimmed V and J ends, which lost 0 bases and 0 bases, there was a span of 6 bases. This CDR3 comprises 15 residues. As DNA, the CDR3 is TGTGCCAGCAGCTTGGACGGGCCGAACACCGGGGAGCTGTTTTTT. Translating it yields CASSLDGPNTGELFF.

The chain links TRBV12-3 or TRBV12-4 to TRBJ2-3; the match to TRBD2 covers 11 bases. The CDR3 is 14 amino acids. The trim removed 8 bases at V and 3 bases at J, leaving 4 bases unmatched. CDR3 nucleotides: TGTGCCAGCTTAGCGGGGGGGCCGACAGATACGCAGTATTTT. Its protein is CASLAGGPTDTQYF.

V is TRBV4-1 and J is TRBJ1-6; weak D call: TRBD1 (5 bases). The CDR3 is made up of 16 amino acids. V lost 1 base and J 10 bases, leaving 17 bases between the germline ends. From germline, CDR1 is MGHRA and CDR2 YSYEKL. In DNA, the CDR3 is TGCGCCAGCAGCCAAGGAAGAGTCAGGGTAGGATCACCCCTCCACTTT. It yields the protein CASSQGRVRVGSPLHF.

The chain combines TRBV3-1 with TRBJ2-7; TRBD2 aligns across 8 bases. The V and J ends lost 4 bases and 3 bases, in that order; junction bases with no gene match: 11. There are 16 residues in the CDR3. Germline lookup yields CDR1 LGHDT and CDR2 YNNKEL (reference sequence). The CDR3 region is CASSPKRLALSYEQYF. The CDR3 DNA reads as TGTGCCAGCAGCCCTAAGAGACTAGCGCTCAGCTACGAGCAGTACTTC.

The CDR3 nucleotides are TGTGCCAGCAGCGTTGGGACAGGGGGCGATGAAAAACTGTTTTTT. Amino acid sequence: CASSVGTGGDEKLFF. The chain is built from TRBV9 and TRBJ1-4; TRBD1 agrees at 12 bases. Germline V gives CDR1 SGDLS, CDR2 YYNGEE. CDR3 length: 15 residues. V shed 2 bases, J shed 6 bases, and the junction held 2 bases outside the gene matches. Full variable domain (missing parts from reference TRBV9 and TRBJ1-4): DSGVTQTPKHLITATGQRVTLRCSPRSGDLSVYWYQQSLDQGLQFLIQYYNGEERAKGNILERFSAQQFPDLHSELNLSSLELGDSALYFCASSVGTGGDEKLFFGSGTQLSVL.

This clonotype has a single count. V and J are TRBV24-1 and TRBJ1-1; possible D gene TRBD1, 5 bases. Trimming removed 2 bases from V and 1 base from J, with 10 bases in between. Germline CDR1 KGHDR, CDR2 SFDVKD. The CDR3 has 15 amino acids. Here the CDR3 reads CATSDSDMGNTEAFF. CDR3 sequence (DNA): TGTGCCACCAGTGATTCGGACATGGGGAACACTGAAGCTTTCTTT.

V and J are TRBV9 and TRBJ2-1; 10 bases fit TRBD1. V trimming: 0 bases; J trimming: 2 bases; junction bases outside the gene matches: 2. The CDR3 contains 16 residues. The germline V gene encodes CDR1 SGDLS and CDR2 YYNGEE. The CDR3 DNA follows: TGTGCCAGCAGCGTAGGGACAGGGGGAACCTACAATGAGCAGTTCTTC. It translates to CASSVGTGGTYNEQFF. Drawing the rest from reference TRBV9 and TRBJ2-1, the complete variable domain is DSGVTQTPKHLITATGQRVTLRCSPRSGDLSVYWYQQSLDQGLQFLIQYYNGEERAKGNILERFSAQQFPDLHSELNLSSLELGDSALYFCASSVGTGGTYNEQFFGPGTRLTVL.

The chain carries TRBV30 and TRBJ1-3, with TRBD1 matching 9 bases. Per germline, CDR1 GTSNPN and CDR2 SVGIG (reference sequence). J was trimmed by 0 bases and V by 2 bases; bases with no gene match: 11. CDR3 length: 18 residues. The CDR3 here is CAWSPIQGAWTSGNTIYF. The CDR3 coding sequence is TGTGCCTGGAGTCCAATACAGGGGGCATGGACCTCTGGAAACACCATATATTTT.

CDR3 residues: CASREGQKTGELFF. The CDR3 region has the DNA TGTGCCAGCAGGGAGGGACAAAAGACCGGGGAGCTGTTTTTT. The chain couples TRBV6-6 to TRBJ2-2, with D perhaps assigned TRBD1 or TRBD2 (6 bases each). Per the germline V gene, CDR1 is MNHNY and CDR2 is SVGAGI (reference sequence). This CDR3 contains 14 residues. V was clipped by 6 bases and J by 5 bases, with 13 bases between them.

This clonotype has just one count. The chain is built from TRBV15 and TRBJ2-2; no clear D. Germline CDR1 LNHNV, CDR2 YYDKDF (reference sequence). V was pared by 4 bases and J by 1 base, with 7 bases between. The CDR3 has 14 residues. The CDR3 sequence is CATSTNLNTGELFF. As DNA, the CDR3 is TGTGCCACCAGCACTAACTTGAACACCGGGGAGCTGTTTTTT.

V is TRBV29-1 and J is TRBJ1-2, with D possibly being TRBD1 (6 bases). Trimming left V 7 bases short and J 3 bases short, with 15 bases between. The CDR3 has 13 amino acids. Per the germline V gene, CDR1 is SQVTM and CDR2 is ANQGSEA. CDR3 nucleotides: TGCAGCGCCCTAGAGGGGGGCGACTATGGCTACACCTTC. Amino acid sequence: CSALEGGDYGYTF.

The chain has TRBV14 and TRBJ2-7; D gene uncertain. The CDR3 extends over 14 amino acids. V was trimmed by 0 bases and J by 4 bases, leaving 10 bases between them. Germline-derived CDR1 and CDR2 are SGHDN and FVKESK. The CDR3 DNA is TGTGCCAGCAGCCAAGATCTGGCCGTTTACGAGCAGTACTTC. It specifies CASSQDLAVYEQYF. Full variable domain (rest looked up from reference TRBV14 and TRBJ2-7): EAGVTQFPSHSVIEKGQTVTLRCDPISGHDNLYWYRRVMGKEIKFLLHFVKESKQDESGMPNNRFLAERTGGTYSTLKVQPAELEDSGVYFCASSQDLAVYEQYFGPGTRLTVT.

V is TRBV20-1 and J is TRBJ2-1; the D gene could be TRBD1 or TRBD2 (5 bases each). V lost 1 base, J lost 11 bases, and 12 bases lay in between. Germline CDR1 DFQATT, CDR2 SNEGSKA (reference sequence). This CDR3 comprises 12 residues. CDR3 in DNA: TGCAGTGCTAGAGTGGGGGACGGACAGCAGTTCTTC. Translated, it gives CSARVGDGQQFF.

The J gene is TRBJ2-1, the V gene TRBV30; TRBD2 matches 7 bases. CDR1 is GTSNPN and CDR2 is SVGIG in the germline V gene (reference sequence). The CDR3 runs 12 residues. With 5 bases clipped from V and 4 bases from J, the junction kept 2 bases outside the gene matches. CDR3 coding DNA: TGTGCCTGGGGCGGGGGATACAATGAGCAGTTCTTC. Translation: CAWGGGYNEQFF.

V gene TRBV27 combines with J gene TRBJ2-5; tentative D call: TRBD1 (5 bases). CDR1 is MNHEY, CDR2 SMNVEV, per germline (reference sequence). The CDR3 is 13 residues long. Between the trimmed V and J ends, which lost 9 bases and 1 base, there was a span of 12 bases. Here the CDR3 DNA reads TGTGCCAGTCATGGGGCCCTCCAAGAGACCCAGTACTTC. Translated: CASHGALQETQYF.

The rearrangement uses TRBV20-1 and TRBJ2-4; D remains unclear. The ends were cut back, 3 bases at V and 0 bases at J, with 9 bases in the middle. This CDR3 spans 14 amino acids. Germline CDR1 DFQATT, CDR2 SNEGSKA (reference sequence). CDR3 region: CSASPGRAKNIQYF. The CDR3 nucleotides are TGCAGTGCTAGCCCCGGGCGAGCCAAAAACATTCAGTACTTC.

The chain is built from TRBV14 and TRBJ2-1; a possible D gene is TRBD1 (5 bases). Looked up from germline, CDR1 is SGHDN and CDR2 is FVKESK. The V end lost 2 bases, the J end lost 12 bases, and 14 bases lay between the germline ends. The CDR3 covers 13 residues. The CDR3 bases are TGTGCCAGCAGCCAATCTAGGGGAATGAGGCAGTTCTTC. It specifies CASSQSRGMRQFF.

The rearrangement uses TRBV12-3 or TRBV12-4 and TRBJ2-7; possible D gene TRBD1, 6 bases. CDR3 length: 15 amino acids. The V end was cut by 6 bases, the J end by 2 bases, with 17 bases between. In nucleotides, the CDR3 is TGTGCCAGCAGCCCAGACAGGTCTGGTACCTACGAGCAGTACTTC. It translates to CASSPDRSGTYEQYF.

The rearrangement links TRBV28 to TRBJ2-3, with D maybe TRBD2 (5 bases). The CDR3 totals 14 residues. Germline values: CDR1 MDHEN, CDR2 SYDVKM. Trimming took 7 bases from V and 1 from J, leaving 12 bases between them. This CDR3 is CASMGVLRTDTQYF. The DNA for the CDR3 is TGTGCCAGCATGGGAGTACTACGCACAGATACGCAGTATTTT.

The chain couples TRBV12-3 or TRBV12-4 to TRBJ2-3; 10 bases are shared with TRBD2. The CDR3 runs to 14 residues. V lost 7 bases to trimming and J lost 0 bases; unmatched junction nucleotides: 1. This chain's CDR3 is CASKTSGSTDTQYF. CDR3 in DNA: TGTGCCAGCAAGACTAGCGGGAGCACAGATACGCAGTATTTT.

CDR3 DNA: TGTGCCAGCACGGGACAGGGGACCTCACCCCTCCACTTT. It specifies CASTGQGTSPLHF. The chain employs TRBV5-6 and TRBJ1-6; the match to TRBD1 covers 10 bases. Germline CDR1 and CDR2: SGHDT and YYEEEE. After removal of 6 bases from V and 10 bases from J, the junction contained 4 bases not matched to a gene. The CDR3 loop spans 13 amino acids.

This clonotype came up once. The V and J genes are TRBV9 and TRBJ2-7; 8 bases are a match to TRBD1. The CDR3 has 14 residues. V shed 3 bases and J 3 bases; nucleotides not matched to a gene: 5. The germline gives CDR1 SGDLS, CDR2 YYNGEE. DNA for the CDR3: TGTGCCAGCAGCGCCCAGGGGGCGGACTACGAGCAGTACTTC. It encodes CASSAQGADYEQYF.